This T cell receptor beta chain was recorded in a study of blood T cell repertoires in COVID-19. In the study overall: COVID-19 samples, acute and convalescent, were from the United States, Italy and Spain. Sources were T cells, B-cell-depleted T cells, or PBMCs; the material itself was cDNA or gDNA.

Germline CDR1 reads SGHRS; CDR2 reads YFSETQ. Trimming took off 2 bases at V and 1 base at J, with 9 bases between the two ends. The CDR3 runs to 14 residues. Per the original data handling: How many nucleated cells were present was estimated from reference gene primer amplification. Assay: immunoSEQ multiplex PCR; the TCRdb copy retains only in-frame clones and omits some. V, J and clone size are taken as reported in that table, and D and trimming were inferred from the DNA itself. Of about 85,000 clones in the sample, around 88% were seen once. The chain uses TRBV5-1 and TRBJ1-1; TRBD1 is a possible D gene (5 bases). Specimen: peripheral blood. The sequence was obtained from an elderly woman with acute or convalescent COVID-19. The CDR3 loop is CASSFGQQNTEAFF. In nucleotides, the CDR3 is TGCGCCAGCAGCTTCGGACAACAGAACACTGAAGCTTTCTTT.